The clone carrying this TCR beta chain qualifies as medium-sized. Its antigen is undetermined. The sample belongs to a study of T cell repertoires in aging, cancer and after chemotherapy. A mixed TRB-A/B primer pool amplified rearranged TRB by multiplex touch-down PCR. TCRdb re-called the multiplex PCR reads through MiXCR, storing one row per CDR3 protein. This table holds about 2,500 distinct CDR3 sequences, under 30% found once. CDR3 length: 14 residues. Germline V gene sequence: CDR1 MNHNS, CDR2 SASEGT. V gave up 1 base and J gave up 5 bases, with 11 bases separating them. Findings and limits, study-wide: Healthy donors lost TCR diversity with age mainly through richness, cancer patients through richness and evenness.

Amplification of TCR beta used genomic DNA extracted from peripheral blood. This TCR was sampled from a human donor in good health. Sequencing input: blood. The rearrangement joins TRBV6-1 to TRBJ1-1; weak D call: TRBD1 (5 bases). CDR3 region: CASSEDRGDTEAFF. The CDR3 DNA is TGTGCCAGCAGTGAAGATAGGGGAGATACTGAAGCTTTCTTT.